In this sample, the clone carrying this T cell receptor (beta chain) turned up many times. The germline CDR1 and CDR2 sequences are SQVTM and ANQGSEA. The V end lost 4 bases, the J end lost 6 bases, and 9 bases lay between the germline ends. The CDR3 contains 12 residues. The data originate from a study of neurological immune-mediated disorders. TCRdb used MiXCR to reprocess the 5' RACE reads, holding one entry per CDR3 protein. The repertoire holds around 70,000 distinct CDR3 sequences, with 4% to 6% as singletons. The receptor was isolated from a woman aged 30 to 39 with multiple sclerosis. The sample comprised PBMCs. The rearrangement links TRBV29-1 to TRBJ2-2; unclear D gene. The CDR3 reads CSVGVPAGELFF. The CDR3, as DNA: TGCAGCGTTGGAGTACCTGCCGGGGAGCTGTTTTTT.